This note documents a single T cell receptor beta chain sequence. The CDR3 extends over 17 amino acids. J gave up 6 bases and V 6 bases, and 17 bases lay outside the gene matches. Germline V gene data show CDR1 as MNHEY and CDR2 as SVGEGT. The sample belongs to a study of blood T cell repertoires in COVID-19. Sequencing used immunoSEQ multiplex PCR; TCRdb keeps in-frame clones, though not all of them. The sample contains approximately 66,000 clones, 70% to 90% of which appear only once. The chain joins TRBV6-2 or TRBV6-3 to TRBJ2-7; 10 bases line up with TRBD2. The sequencing input was peripheral blood. This receptor was identified in a human donor with active COVID-19. The donor label of this sample is uncertain. The CDR3 protein is CASSLLSGTSEPLEQYF. CDR3 in DNA: TGTGCCAGCAGCTTACTCTCCGGGACTAGCGAACCTCTCGAGCAGTACTTC.